These 22 T cell receptor beta chains were sequenced from one sample in a study of lymphopenia after photon versus proton radiotherapy. TCRdb's copy holds only in-frame clones and misses some; the assay was immunoSEQ multiplex PCR. The sample contains 50,000 or so clones, roughly nine tenths of which appear only once. Sequencing used peripheral blood, obtained from a patient treated with photon-based radiotherapy. These receptors were taken from a woman aged 35 to 49 with cholangiocarcinoma.

J is TRBJ1-4 and V is TRBV27, with 7 bases aligning to TRBD1. The CDR3 is 14 amino acids. Germline assignment: CDR1 MNHEY and CDR2 SMNVEV (reference sequence). Trimming at V came to 5 bases and at J to 4 bases, leaving 4 bases not matched to a gene. CDR3 bases: TGTGCCAGCAGTATAGGGGGCGGTAATGAAAAACTGTTTTTT. This encodes CASSIGGGNEKLFF.

The rearrangement uses TRBV7-2 and TRBJ2-1, with 13 bases lining up with TRBD2. The V segment lost 5 bases and the J segment 15 bases; nucleotides outside the gene matches: 16. Germline V gene sequence: CDR1 SGHTA, CDR2 FQGNSA. The CDR3 has 16 amino acids. The CDR3 here is CASSPDRTSGSSPRFF. The CDR3 bases are TGTGCCAGCAGCCCTGATAGGACTAGCGGGAGCTCCCCCCGGTTCTTC.

The chain employs TRBV7-2 and TRBJ2-1; D uncertain. The V gene's germline CDR1 is SGHTA and CDR2 FQGNSA. The CDR3 totals 15 residues. V was clipped by 5 bases and J by 2 bases, with 13 bases between them. CDR3 residues: CASSPRSPPYNEQFF. For the CDR3, the DNA is TGTGCCAGCAGCCCACGATCCCCACCCTACAATGAGCAGTTCTTC. Drawing the rest from reference TRBV7-2 and TRBJ2-1, the complete variable domain is GAGVSQSPSNKVTEKGKDVELRCDPISGHTALYWYRQSLGQGLEFLIYFQGNSAPDKSGLPSDRFSAERTGGSVSTLTIQRTQQEDSAVYLCASSPRSPPYNEQFFGPGTRLTVL.

The chain recombines TRBV4-3 with TRBJ1-4; D perhaps matches TRBD1 (5 bases). V was cut by 4 bases and J by 3 bases, with 12 bases left in between. Germline V gene sequence: CDR1 LGHNA, CDR2 YSLEER. CDR3 length: 15 residues. The chain's CDR3 is CASSPQGWSNEKLFF. DNA of the CDR3: TGCGCCAGCAGCCCCCAGGGATGGTCTAATGAAAAACTGTTTTTT.

The V call is TRBV29-1, the J call TRBJ2-2, with 8 nucleotides matching TRBD2. CDR3 length equals 14 residues. Trimming removed 8 bases from V and 6 bases from J; junction bases left unmatched: 11. Germline loops: CDR1 SQVTM, CDR2 ANQGSEA. Here the CDR3 reads CSSASGRGAGELFF. The CDR3 nucleotides read TGCAGCTCAGCGAGCGGGAGAGGGGCCGGGGAGCTGTTTTTT.

This rearrangement joins TRBV7-9 to TRBJ2-7; D possibly corresponds to TRBD1 (6 bases). Germline lookup yields CDR1 SEHNR and CDR2 FQNEAQ (reference sequence). The CDR3 contains 16 residues. Trimming removed 4 bases from V and 0 bases from J, with 16 bases in between. The CDR3 is CASSWGPGEPSYEQYF. The CDR3 DNA is TGTGCCAGCAGCTGGGGGCCAGGGGAGCCCTCCTACGAGCAGTACTTC.

The rearrangement links TRBV9 to TRBJ2-3, with D tentatively TRBD1 (5 bases). Germline CDR1 SGDLS, CDR2 YYNGEE. The CDR3 is 15 amino acids. V dropped 6 bases and J dropped 0 bases, with 14 bases sitting between them. The DNA of the CDR3 is TGTGCCAGCACCTCACAGGTTCTAAGCACAGATACGCAGTATTTT. Protein sequence: CASTSQVLSTDTQYF.

This clone was observed a single time. The rearrangement joins TRBV9 to TRBJ2-5; D could derive from TRBD1 or TRBD2 (5 bases each). From germline, CDR1 is SGDLS and CDR2 YYNGEE. V was cut by 3 bases and J by 2 bases, with 14 bases left in between. This CDR3 comprises 15 residues. The CDR3 nucleotides read TGTGCCAGCAGCGCAGGGACCGCGAGACAAGAGACCCAGTACTTC. The encoded protein is CASSAGTARQETQYF.

V gene TRBV5-8 combines with J gene TRBJ2-1; 8 positions match TRBD2. The germline V gene encodes CDR1 SGHTS and CDR2 YDEGEE. CDR3 length: 16 residues. Trimming cost V 4 bases and J 4 bases; bases outside gene matches: 10. The CDR3, as DNA: TGTGCCAGCAGCCCCCTTCTTGTAGCGGGATACAATGAGCAGTTCTTC. It translates to CASSPLLVAGYNEQFF. Complete variable domain (other parts from reference TRBV5-8 and TRBJ2-1): EAGVTQSPTHLIKTRGQQATLRCSPISGHTSVYWYQQALGLGLQFLLWYDEGEERNRGNFPPRFSGRQFPNYSSELNVNALELEDSALYLCASSPLLVAGYNEQFFGPGTRLTVL.

The V and J genes are TRBV5-8 and TRBJ1-1; D is undetermined. Trimming removed 4 bases from V and 1 base from J, with 14 bases in between. Germline loops: CDR1 SGHTS, CDR2 YDEGEE. The CDR3 contains 15 residues. CDR3 sequence (DNA): TGTGCCAGCAGCCCGCCCTGGGCCCAGAACACTGAAGCTTTCTTT. It yields the protein CASSPPWAQNTEAFF.

J is TRBJ1-2 and V is TRBV5-4; weak D call: TRBD1 (5 bases). CDR3 length equals 15 residues. Germline CDR1 reads SGHNT; CDR2 reads YYREEE (reference sequence). The V and J ends lost 0 bases and 5 bases respectively, with 14 bases between them. The chain's CDR3 is CASSLGRGPGYGYTF. The CDR3 DNA follows: TGTGCCAGCAGCTTGGGGAGGGGCCCGGGGTATGGCTACACCTTC.

The chain uses TRBV30 and TRBJ2-7; 11 bases map to TRBD1. J was trimmed by 4 bases and V by 1 base; bases with no gene match: 3. The CDR3 extends over 14 amino acids. CDR1 is GTSNPN, CDR2 SVGIG, per germline (reference sequence). Here the CDR3 reads CAWSDRDRGYEQYF. CDR3 DNA sequence: TGTGCCTGGAGTGACCGGGACAGGGGGTACGAGCAGTACTTC.

The rearrangement links TRBV6-5 to TRBJ2-3, with D uncertain. V was trimmed by 9 bases and J by 0 bases, leaving 16 bases between them. Per germline, CDR1 MNHEY and CDR2 SVGAGI. The CDR3 runs to 15 residues. CDR3 protein: CASAFGAPSTDTQYF. DNA for the CDR3: TGTGCCAGTGCGTTCGGAGCGCCTAGCACAGATACGCAGTATTTT.

The sample holds a few counts of this clone. This chain uses TRBV13 with TRBJ2-7, with 11 bases aligning to TRBD1. Unmatched junction bases numbered 11, after V lost 2 bases and J lost 11 bases. This CDR3 contains 15 residues. Germline V gene lookup returns CDR1 PRHDT and CDR2 FYEKMQ (reference sequence). The CDR3 loop reads CASSLSGQGENREYF. The CDR3 DNA sequence: TGTGCCAGCAGCTTATCGGGACAGGGGGAAAATCGGGAGTACTTC.

The chain carries TRBV18 and TRBJ2-3; TRBD2 is a possible D gene (5 bases). This CDR3 has 13 amino acids. In germline, CDR1 is KGHSH, CDR2 LQKENI. V dropped 0 bases and J dropped 8 bases, with 9 bases sitting between them. CDR3 sequence reads: CASSPPTRGTQYF. The DNA of the CDR3 is TGTGCCAGCTCACCACCAACTAGAGGTACGCAGTATTTT.

The chain uses TRBV6-6 and TRBJ2-1; tentative D call: TRBD2 (7 bases). V lost 4 bases and J lost 9, with 13 bases in between. This CDR3 region has 13 residues. CDR1 and CDR2 (germline): MNHNY, SVGAGI (reference sequence). The CDR3 here is CASSLGGGTEQFF. For the CDR3, the DNA is TGTGCCAGCAGTTTAGGGGGGGGCACTGAGCAGTTCTTC.

The rearrangement links TRBV29-1 to TRBJ2-1; no clear D. V dropped 2 bases and J dropped 9 bases, with 14 bases sitting between them. The CDR3 runs 13 residues. CDR1 SQVTM and CDR2 ANQGSEA come from the germline V gene. DNA for the CDR3: TGCAGCGTTGAACGTGGGTTTGGTGGTGAGCAGTTCTTC. Residues: CSVERGFGGEQFF.

The rearrangement uses TRBV25-1 and TRBJ2-7; D gene unclear. This CDR3 spans 13 amino acids. The V gene's germline CDR1 is MGHDK and CDR2 SYGVNS. The V gene lost 7 bases and the J gene lost 0 bases, with 10 bases spanning the gap. The CDR3 DNA reads as TGTGCCAGCACCGTCGGCGGCTCCTACGAGCAGTACTTC. Its protein is CASTVGGSYEQYF.

A few counts support this clone. The rearrangement joins TRBV6-5 to TRBJ1-2, with 9 bases matching TRBD1. Losses at the gene ends were 5 bases for V and 8 bases for J; bases not matched to a gene: 9. Looked up from germline, CDR1 is MNHEY and CDR2 is SVGAGI. The CDR3 consists of 14 residues. DNA of the CDR3: TGTGCCAGCAGTGATGGGGACAGGGTGTACGGCTACACCTTC. This sequence encodes CASSDGDRVYGYTF.

The chain uses TRBV7-2 and TRBJ2-7; TRBD1 or TRBD2 may be the D gene (5 bases each). V shed 1 base and J shed 5 bases, with 18 bases lying between them. Germline CDR1 is SGHTA and CDR2 is FQGNSA. CDR3 size: 16 residues. The chain's CDR3 is CASSLGGSGVRDEQYF. CDR3 DNA: TGTGCCAGCAGCTTAGGGGGGAGCGGAGTAAGGGACGAGCAGTACTTC.

This chain links TRBV27 with TRBJ2-7, with D unresolved. The V gene's germline CDR1 is MNHEY and CDR2 SMNVEV (reference sequence). The V and J ends lost 2 bases and 0 bases respectively, with 5 bases between them. The CDR3 loop spans 13 amino acids. In nucleotides, the CDR3 is TGTGCCAGCAGTTTAACCCCCTCCTACGAGCAGTACTTC. The encoded protein is CASSLTPSYEQYF.

The chain carries TRBV7-3 and TRBJ1-1; 7 nucleotides agree with TRBD1. The length of the CDR3 is 17 residues. The ends lost 5 bases at V and 10 bases at J; junction bases unmatched: 22. Germline V gene data show CDR1 as SGHTA and CDR2 as FQGTGA. The CDR3 spells CASSLSPSSYQGEGAFF. The DNA of the CDR3 is TGTGCCAGCAGCCTATCCCCGAGCTCCTACCAGGGGGAGGGAGCTTTCTTT. Together with reference TRBV7-3 and TRBJ1-1, the CDR3 gives the full variable domain: GAGVSQTPSNKVTEKGKYVELRCDPISGHTALYWYRQSLGQGPEFLIYFQGTGAADDSGLPNDRFFAVRPEGSVSTLKIQRTERGDSAVYLCASSLSPSSYQGEGAFFGQGTRLTVV.